Listed below are T cell receptor beta chains from one sample, sequenced in a study of regulatory T cells in long-lasting Graves disease. Each CDR3 protein is one row after TCRdb ran MiXCR on the multiplex PCR reads. Here the sample spans roughly 500,000 distinct CDR3 sequences, roughly 22% being singletons. Sequences were derived from peripheral blood mononuclear cells (PBMCs), sampled when the disease was refractory, from a patient treated with antithyroid drugs. The receptors were gathered from a female donor with Graves disease. Each CDR3 is given with its conserved first and last residue. Fields, in order: clone size, D gene, V gene, J gene, CDR3 DNA, CDR3 protein. D genes are given only for firm matches. Only some rows state a clone size, as once, few, many or a class for expanded clones.

many	TRBD1	TRBV6-2/TRBV6-3	TRBJ2-5	TGTGCCACGGGACAGGCGGAAGAGACCCAGTACTTC	CATGQAEETQYF
.	TRBD1	TRBV6-2/TRBV6-3	TRBJ2-7	TGTGCCAGCTCGGACAGGGGGGAAGACGAGCAGTACTTC	CASSDRGEDEQYF
.	.	TRBV2	TRBJ2-1	TGTGCCAGCAACGGTCGGAGCATCGAGCAGTTCTTC	CASNGRSIEQFF
many	.	TRBV28	TRBJ2-7	TGTGCCAGCAGTTTCCCCAGGGGTTGGACCTACGAGCAGTACTTC	CASSFPRGWTYEQYF
many	.	TRBV28	TRBJ1-6	TGTGCCAGCAGGGGGAACTATAATTCACCCCTCCACTTT	CASRGNYNSPLHF
.	.	TRBV19	TRBJ1-5	TGTGCCAGTAGTATGGGCAGGGATCAGCCCCAGCATTTT	CASSMGRDQPQHF
.	.	TRBV6-1	TRBJ1-5	TGTGCCAGCAGTGACCCCCCGGGACGGGTCAATCAGCCCCAGCATTTT	CASSDPPGRVNQPQHF
many	TRBD2	TRBV6-5	TRBJ2-7	TGTGCCAGCAGTTACACCCAGGGACTAGCGGGAGCCAGATCCTACGAGCAGTACTTC	CASSYTQGLAGARSYEQYF
.	.	TRBV5-1	TRBJ2-5	TGCGCCAGCAGGCCTGGGTTCCAAGAGACCCAGTACTTC	CASRPGFQETQYF
once	.	TRBV9	TRBJ1-1	TGTGCCAGCAGCGTAGAGGCGGACACTGAAGCTTTCTTT	CASSVEADTEAFF
many	TRBD2	TRBV6-1	TRBJ2-7	TGTGCCAGCAGCAGACTAGCGGGGGGATCCTACGAGCAGTACTTC	CASSRLAGGSYEQYF
few	.	TRBV5-6	TRBJ2-7	TGTGCCAGCAGCTTGTTCCAGGAGCCCTACGAGCAGTACTTC	CASSLFQEPYEQYF
few	.	TRBV10-3	TRBJ2-7	TGTGCCATCAGCCTCCAGGACCGCGTCGCGGGTTCCTACGAGCAGTACTTC	CAISLQDRVAGSYEQYF
many	.	TRBV11-2	TRBJ1-1	TGTGCCAGCAGCCCAATGTTGGGACCTCGGGACGGTTGGAGAGCTTTCTTT	CASSPMLGPRDGWRAFF
many	TRBD1	TRBV20-1	TRBJ1-1	TGCAGTGCTCCGGGACAGACGAACACTGAAGCTTTCTTT	CSAPGQTNTEAFF
many	.	TRBV28	TRBJ1-1	TGTGCCAGCAGTGGCTCATTCGGCAGGGTAGGGTACACTGAAGCTTTCTTT	CASSGSFGRVGYTEAFF
.	.	TRBV11-3	TRBJ2-3	TGTGCCAGCAGCCTGATCCACCGGGACGAAAGGGATACGCAGTATTTT	CASSLIHRDERDTQYF
few	.	TRBV4-3	TRBJ1-4	TGCGCCAGCAGCCAAGACTTTGGTGGTCCCCCTAATGAAAAACTGTTTTTT	CASSQDFGGPPNEKLFF
.	TRBD2	TRBV6-1	TRBJ2-1	TGTGCCAGCACCGGGGGGGGCGGGGGGAATGAGCAGTTCTTC	CASTGGGGGNEQFF
few	.	TRBV5-4	TRBJ2-6	TGTGCCAGCAGCAGGCAACAGGGTAGGGCTGGGGCCAACGTCCTGACTTTC	CASSRQQGRAGANVLTF
many	.	TRBV11-2	TRBJ1-2	TGTGCCAGCAGCGAAGGGGTAGAGGGCTACACCTTC	CASSEGVEGYTF
many	.	TRBV2	TRBJ1-6	TGTGCCAGCAGGGAAACGACAGAAGGGAATTCACCCCTCCACTTT	CASRETTEGNSPLHF
many	.	TRBV6-1	TRBJ1-2	TGTGCCAGCAGTGAAGACCCGCCCAGGGCGGGCTATGGCTACACCTTC	CASSEDPPRAGYGYTF
many	TRBD1	TRBV6-1	TRBJ1-2	TGTGCCAGCAGGCGGACAGGGGTGGACTATGGCTACACCTTC	CASRRTGVDYGYTF
.	.	TRBV19	TRBJ2-5	TGTGCCAGTAGTAGGGCGTACCAAGAGACCCAGTACTTC	CASSRAYQETQYF
few	TRBD2	TRBV7-2	TRBJ2-3	TGTGCCAGCAGCTCTTTAGGACTAGCAGTTACAGATACGCAGTATTTT	CASSSLGLAVTDTQYF
many	.	TRBV12-3/TRBV12-4	TRBJ2-5	TGTGCCAGCAGGAGGCGGATTCAAGAGACCCAGTACTTC	CASRRRIQETQYF
many	TRBD2	TRBV2	TRBJ2-5	TGTGCCAGCACCCCAGGGAGGGGTCAAGAGACCCAGTACTTC	CASTPGRGQETQYF
.	.	TRBV30	TRBJ2-7	TGTGCCTGGAGTTGGGATTACGAGCAGTACTTC	CAWSWDYEQYF
many	.	TRBV28	TRBJ1-1	TGTGCCAGCGGTACAGGTTCCCCTCGTGGAGCTTTCTTT	CASGTGSPRGAFF
many	.	TRBV7-3	TRBJ2-7	TGTGCCAGCAGCTTAGGGTGGGGGGACTCCTACGAGCAGTACTTC	CASSLGWGDSYEQYF
many	.	TRBV12-3/TRBV12-4	TRBJ1-2	TGTGCCAGCAGCCCCGACCCCCCGGGCGGAGACTATGGCTACACCTTC	CASSPDPPGGDYGYTF
many	TRBD2	TRBV7-2	TRBJ2-5	TGTGCCAGCAGCGCAAGGCACAGCGGGAGGCCTCAAGAGACCCAGTACTTC	CASSARHSGRPQETQYF